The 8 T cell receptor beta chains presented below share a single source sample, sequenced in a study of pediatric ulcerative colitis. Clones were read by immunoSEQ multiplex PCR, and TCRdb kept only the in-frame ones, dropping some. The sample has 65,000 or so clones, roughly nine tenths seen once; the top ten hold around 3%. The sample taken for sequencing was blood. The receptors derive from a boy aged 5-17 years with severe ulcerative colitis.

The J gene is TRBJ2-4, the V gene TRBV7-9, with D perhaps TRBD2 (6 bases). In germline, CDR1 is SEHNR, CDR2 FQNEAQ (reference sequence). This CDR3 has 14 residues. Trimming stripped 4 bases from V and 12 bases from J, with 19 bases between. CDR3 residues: CASSSRSGGRSQYF. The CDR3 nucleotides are TGTGCCAGCAGCTCCCGATCCGGAGGGCGGAGTCAGTACTTC.

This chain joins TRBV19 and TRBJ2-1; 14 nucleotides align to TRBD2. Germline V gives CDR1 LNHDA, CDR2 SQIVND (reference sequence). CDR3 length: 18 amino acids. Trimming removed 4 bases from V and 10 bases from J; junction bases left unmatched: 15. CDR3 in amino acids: CASSKRTSGGTQNPEQFF. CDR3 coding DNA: TGTGCCAGTAGTAAACGGACTAGCGGGGGGACACAGAACCCGGAGCAGTTCTTC.

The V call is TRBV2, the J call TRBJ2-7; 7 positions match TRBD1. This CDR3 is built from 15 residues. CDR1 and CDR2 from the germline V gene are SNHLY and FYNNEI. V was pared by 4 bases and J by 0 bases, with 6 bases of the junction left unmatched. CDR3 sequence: CASSVRGSYSYEQYF. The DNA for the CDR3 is TGTGCCAGCAGTGTCAGGGGGTCTTACTCCTACGAGCAGTACTTC.

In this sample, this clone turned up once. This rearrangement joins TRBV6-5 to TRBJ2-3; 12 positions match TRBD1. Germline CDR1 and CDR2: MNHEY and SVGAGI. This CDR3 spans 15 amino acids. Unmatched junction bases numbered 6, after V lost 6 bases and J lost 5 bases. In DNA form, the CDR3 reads TGTGCCAGCAGACGCGGGACAGGGGGCCGAGATACGCAGTATTTT. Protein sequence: CASRRGTGGRDTQYF.

The CDR3 nucleotides read TGTGCCAGCAGCTTGGTGGGGGGCCTCCCCCCATACAATGAGCAGTTCTTC. Its protein product is CASSLVGGLPPYNEQFF. The gene calls are TRBV5-6 and TRBJ2-1; D possibly matches TRBD1 or TRBD2 (6 bases each). CDR3 length: 17 amino acids. The V gene lost 0 bases and the J gene lost 4 bases, with 17 bases spanning the gap. CDR1 and CDR2 from the germline V gene are SGHDT and YYEEEE.

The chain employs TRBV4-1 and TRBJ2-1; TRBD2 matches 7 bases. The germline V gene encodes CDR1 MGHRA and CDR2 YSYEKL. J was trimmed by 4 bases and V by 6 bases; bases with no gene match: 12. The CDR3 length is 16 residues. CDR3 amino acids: CASRPEPPGLYNEQFF. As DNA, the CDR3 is TGCGCCAGCAGGCCCGAACCACCGGGACTATACAATGAGCAGTTCTTC.

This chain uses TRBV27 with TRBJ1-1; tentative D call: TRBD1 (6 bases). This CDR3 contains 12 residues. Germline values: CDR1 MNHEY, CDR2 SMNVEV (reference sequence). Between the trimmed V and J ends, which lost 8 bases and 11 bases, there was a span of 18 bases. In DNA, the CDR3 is TGTGCCAGCGGAACAGGGATAAGGGGCGCTTTCTTT. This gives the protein CASGTGIRGAFF.

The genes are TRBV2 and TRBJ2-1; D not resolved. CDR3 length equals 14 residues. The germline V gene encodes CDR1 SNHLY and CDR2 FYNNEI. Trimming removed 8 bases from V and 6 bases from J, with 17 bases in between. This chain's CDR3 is CASLRVRKGNEQFF. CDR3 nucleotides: TGTGCCAGCCTTCGTGTACGCAAAGGCAATGAGCAGTTCTTC.